This TCR beta chain was captured in a study of shared clonotypes between healthy human individuals. Turning to the study itself: CD8 memory received one plate per donor, CD8 naive two, CD4 memory three and CD4 naive three.

Concerning this clone itself: What it binds is not known. Different DNA sequences within this sample yield the same CDR3.

Overall study findings and caveats: Larger estimated richness was generally recorded for naive subsets relative to memory subsets.

Trimming took 2 bases from V and 1 from J, leaving 6 bases between them. The CDR3 totals 13 residues. Germline V CDR1 and CDR2: SGDLS, YYNGEE. Profiling relied on immunoSEQ multiplex PCR, and the TCRdb table lists in-frame clones only, not all of them. The table shows a few million clones, with 85% to 95% occurring only once. Material: naive CD4+ T cells sorted from blood. The subset was: CD45RA+ positively selected. The chain combines TRBV9 with TRBJ1-1; D remains ambiguous. The receptor was isolated from a man between 18 and 29 years old in good health. This CDR3 reads CASSVPGNTEAFF. CDR3 coding DNA: TGTGCCAGCAGCGTCCCAGGGAACACTGAAGCTTTCTTT.